This record concerns one TCR beta chain sequence. This sample was included in a study of blood T cell repertoires in COVID-19. Study-wide context: The United States, Italy and Spain were the sources of the acute and convalescent COVID-19 samples. T cells, B-cell-depleted T cells, or PBMCs provided the cDNA or gDNA that served as material.

The CDR3 contains 15 residues. Germline assignment: CDR1 WSHSY and CDR2 SAAADI. Trimming shortened V by 6 bases and J by 3 bases, and 14 bases separated the two germline ends. Methods used by the authors: How many nucleated cells were present was estimated from reference gene primer amplification. The assay was immunoSEQ multiplex PCR, and TCRdb's table has in-frame clones only and misses some. For V, J and clone size, that table is used; D and trimming come from the DNA. Found here are 98,000 or so clones, 65% to 80% of them singletons; the top ten hold about 1.8%. The chain recombines TRBV10-2 with TRBJ1-4; possibly TRBD1 for D (6 bases). The sequencing sample was made of peripheral blood. This receptor was identified in a woman aged 40-49 years with acute or convalescent COVID-19. Here the CDR3 reads CASSVSGVANEKLFF. CDR3 DNA sequence: TGCGCCAGCAGCGTGTCAGGGGTGGCTAATGAAAAACTGTTTTTT.